The entry below describes one TCR beta chain. Its antigen is currently unknown. In germline, CDR1 is KGHSH, CDR2 LQKENI. The CDR3 loop spans 16 amino acids. The ends were cut back, 0 bases at V and 6 bases at J, with 14 bases in the middle. The sample is drawn from a study of cytomegalovirus exposure and HLA in healthy donors. Study results and caveats: For most TCR sequences rarity was the rule, although some public TCRs occurred in many donors. It was found in a later analysis that first-cohort TCR clusters tended to co-occur in the roughly 120 validation repertoires.

Using immunoSEQ multiplex PCR, the repertoire was profiled, and TCRdb retains in-frame clones only, with some absent. This sample has approximately 72,000 clones, with around 94% found just once. The chain carries TRBV18 and TRBJ2-2, with D maybe TRBD1 (5 bases). The sequenced material came from PBMCs. This TCR was sampled from a woman between 18 and 30 years old in good health and CMV-seronegative. The CDR3 DNA follows: TGTGCCAGCTCACCACCAAGGGGCGAATCCGCCGGGGAGCTGTTTTTT. It is translated as CASSPPRGESAGELFF.